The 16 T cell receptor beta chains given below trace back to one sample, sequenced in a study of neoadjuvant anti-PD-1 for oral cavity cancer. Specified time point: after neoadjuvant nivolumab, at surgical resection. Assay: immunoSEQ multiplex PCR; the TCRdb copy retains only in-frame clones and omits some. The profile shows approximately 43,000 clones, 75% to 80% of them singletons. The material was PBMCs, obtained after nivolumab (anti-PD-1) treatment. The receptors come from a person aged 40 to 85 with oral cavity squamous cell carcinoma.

This CDR3 is CASSLAAGTGLNTEAFF. The CDR3 DNA sequence: TGTGCCAGCAGCTTGGCCGCGGGCACCGGCTTGAACACTGAAGCTTTCTTT. The chain is built from TRBV5-4 and TRBJ1-1; D is uncertain. There are 17 residues in the CDR3. Between the trimmed V and J ends, which lost 0 bases and 0 bases, there was a span of 15 bases. CDR1 and CDR2 from the germline V gene are SGHNT and YYREEE (reference sequence).

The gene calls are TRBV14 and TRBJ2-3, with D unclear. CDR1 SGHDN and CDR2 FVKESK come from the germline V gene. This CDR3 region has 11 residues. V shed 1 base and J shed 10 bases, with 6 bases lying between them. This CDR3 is CASSQVDSQYF. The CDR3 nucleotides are TGTGCCAGCAGCCAAGTCGACTCGCAGTATTTT.

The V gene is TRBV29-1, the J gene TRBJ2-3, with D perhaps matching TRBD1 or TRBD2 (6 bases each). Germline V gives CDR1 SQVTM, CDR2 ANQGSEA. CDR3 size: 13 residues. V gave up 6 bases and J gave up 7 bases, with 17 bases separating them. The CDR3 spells CSVGSGGRNTQYF. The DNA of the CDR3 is TGCAGCGTGGGTTCTGGGGGGCGGAATACGCAGTATTTT.

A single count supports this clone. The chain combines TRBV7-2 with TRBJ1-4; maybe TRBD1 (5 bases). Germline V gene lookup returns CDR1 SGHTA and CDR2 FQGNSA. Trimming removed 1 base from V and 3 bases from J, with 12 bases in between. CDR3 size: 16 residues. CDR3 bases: TGTGCCAGCAGCTTAGATTACGGGGCGGCTAATGAAAAACTGTTTTTT. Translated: CASSLDYGAANEKLFF.

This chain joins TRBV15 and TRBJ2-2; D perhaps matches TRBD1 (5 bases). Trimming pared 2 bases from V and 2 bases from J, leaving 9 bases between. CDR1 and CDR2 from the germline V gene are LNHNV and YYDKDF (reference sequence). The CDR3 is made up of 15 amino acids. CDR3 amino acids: CATSRIRGNTGELFF. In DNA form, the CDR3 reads TGTGCCACCAGCAGAATTAGGGGCAACACCGGGGAGCTGTTTTTT.

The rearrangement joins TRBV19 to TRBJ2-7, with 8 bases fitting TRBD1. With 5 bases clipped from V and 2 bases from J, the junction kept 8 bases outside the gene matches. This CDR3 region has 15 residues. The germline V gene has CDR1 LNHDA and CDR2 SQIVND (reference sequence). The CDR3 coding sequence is TGTGCCAGTAGTCCCCCTCGGACAGGGACCTACGAGCAGTACTTC. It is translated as CASSPPRTGTYEQYF.

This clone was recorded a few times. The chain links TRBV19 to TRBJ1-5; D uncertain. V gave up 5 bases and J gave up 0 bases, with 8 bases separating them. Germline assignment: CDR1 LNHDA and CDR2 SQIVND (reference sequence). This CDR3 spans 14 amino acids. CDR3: CASSVRDSNQPQHF. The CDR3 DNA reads TGTGCCAGTAGTGTTAGGGATAGCAATCAGCCCCAGCATTTT.

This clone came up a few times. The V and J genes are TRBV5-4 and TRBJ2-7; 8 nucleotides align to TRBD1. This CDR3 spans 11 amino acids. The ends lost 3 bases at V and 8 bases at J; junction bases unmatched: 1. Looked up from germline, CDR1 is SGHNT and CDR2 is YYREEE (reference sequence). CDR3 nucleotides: TGTGCCAGCAGCTGGACAGGGAAGCAGTACTTC. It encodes CASSWTGKQYF.

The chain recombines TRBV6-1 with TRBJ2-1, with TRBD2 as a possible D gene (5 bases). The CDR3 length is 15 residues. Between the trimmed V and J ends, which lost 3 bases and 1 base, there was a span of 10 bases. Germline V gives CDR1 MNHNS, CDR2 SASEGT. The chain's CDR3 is CASSDLAPSYNEQFF. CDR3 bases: TGTGCCAGCAGTGATCTAGCCCCTTCCTACAATGAGCAGTTCTTC.

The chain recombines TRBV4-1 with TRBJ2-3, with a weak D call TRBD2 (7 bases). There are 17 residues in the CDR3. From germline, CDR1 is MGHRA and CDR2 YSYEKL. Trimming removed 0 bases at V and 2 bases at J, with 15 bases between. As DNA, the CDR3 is TGCGCCAGCAGCCAAGATAGGGGGGGCGCGGCCACAGATACGCAGTATTTT. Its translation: CASSQDRGGAATDTQYF.

This chain's CDR3 is CASRVSGGAADTQYF. The CDR3 DNA reads TGTGCCAGCAGGGTCTCAGGGGGCGCCGCGGATACGCAGTATTTT. The chain joins TRBV5-4 to TRBJ2-3, with 8 bases lining up with TRBD1. With 5 bases clipped from V and 6 bases from J, the junction kept 11 bases outside the gene matches. CDR1 and CDR2 from the germline V gene are SGHNT and YYREEE (reference sequence). The CDR3 is made up of 15 amino acids.

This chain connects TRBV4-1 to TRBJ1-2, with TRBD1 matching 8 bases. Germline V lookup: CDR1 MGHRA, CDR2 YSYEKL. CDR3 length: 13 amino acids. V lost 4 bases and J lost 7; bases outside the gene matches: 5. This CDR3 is CASSPTGVGGYTF. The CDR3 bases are TGCGCCAGCAGCCCGACAGGGGTTGGTGGCTACACCTTC.

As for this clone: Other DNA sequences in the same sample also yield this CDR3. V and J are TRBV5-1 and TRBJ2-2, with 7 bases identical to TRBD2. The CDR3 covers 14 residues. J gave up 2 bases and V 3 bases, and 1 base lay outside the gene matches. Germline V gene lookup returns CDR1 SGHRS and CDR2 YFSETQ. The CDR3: CASSSSGNTGELFF. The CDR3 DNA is TGCGCCAGCAGCTCTAGCGGAAACACCGGGGAGCTGTTTTTT.

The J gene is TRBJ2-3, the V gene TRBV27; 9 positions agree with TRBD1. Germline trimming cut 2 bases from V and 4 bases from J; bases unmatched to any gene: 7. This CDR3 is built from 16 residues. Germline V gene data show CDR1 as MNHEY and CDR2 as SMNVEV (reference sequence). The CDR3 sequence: CASSLLGTGSSDTQYF. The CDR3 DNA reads TGTGCCAGCAGTTTACTAGGGACAGGGTCTTCAGATACGCAGTATTTT.

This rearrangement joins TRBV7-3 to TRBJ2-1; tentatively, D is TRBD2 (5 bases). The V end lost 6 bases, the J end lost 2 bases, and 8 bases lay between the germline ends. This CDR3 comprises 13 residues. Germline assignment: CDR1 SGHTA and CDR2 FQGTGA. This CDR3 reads CASSTSPYNEQFF. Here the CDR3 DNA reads TGTGCCAGCAGTACTAGTCCCTACAATGAGCAGTTCTTC.

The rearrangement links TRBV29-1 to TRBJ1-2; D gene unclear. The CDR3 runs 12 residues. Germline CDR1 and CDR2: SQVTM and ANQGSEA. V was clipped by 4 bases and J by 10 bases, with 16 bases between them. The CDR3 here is CSVVGAAELYTF. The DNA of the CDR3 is TGCAGCGTTGTGGGTGCGGCAGAGCTCTACACCTTC.